The clone carrying this TCR beta chain was detected a few times. Antigen unknown. Then a second PCR, running roughly 6 to 12 cycles, was carried out with a sample-barcoded 5' primer and a J-beta primer mix. TCRdb recomputed calls from the 5' RACE reads with MiXCR, one row per CDR3 protein. Among more than 1,400,000 distinct CDR3 sequences, roughly 40% were seen once, and the ten largest hold 7% to 9.5%. These data are taken from a study of blood T cells in healthy people across ages. Study-level results: CMV status of donors was not determined, possibly confounding expanded clonotype changes.

The donors, healthy Caucasians from Russia, were aged roughly 6 to 95. Extracted total RNA amounted to at least 6 micrograms for each sample. Per germline, CDR1 LGHNA and CDR2 YNFKEQ. Deletions cut 0 bases from V and 3 bases from J, with 15 bases between. This CDR3 is 16 amino acids long. The chain joins TRBV4-2 to TRBJ2-7, with a possible D match to TRBD1 (7 bases). Sequenced: blood. The receptor was derived from a young woman in good health. The CDR3 coding sequence is TGTGCCAGCAGCCAAGATTTTGGAGGGACAGACTACGAGCAGTACTTC. It yields the protein CASSQDFGGTDYEQYF.